Listed below are T cell receptor beta chains from one sample, sequenced in a study of blood T cell repertoires in COVID-19. The repertoire was sequenced with immunoSEQ multiplex PCR; TCRdb's copy has only in-frame clones and lacks some. Among under 350,000 clones listed, 65% to 90% were seen once. The source material was PBMCs or T cells enriched from blood (not recorded which). These receptor sequences come from a woman aged 40 to 50 with acute COVID-19. The CDR3 runs from the conserved cysteine through the conserved F or W. The D gene is left open where the match is weak. Expanded clones get a size class; other rows say once, few or many, or leave the size out.

length	D	size	V	J	DNA	CDR3
16	TRBD2	few	TRBV12-5	TRBJ2-2	TGTGCTAGTGGTTTGGTACGCGGGAGCGACACCGGGGAGCTGTTTTTT	CASGLVRGSDTGELFF
13	TRBD1	-	TRBV6-6	TRBJ1-5	TGTGCCAGCAGTACGACAGGGGTAAGGCCCCAGCATTTT	CASSTTGVRPQHF
15	-	-	TRBV2	TRBJ2-1	TGTGCCAGCGCACAAAGGACAGAGAGTTACAATGAGCAGTTCTTC	CASAQRTESYNEQFF
15	-	once	TRBV15	TRBJ1-2	TGTGCCACCAGCAGAGATGGCAGGGATCGGTATGGCTACACCTTC	CATSRDGRDRYGYTF
13	-	-	TRBV12-5	TRBJ1-5	TGTGCTAGTGGGCGACAGGACTATCAGCCCCAGCATTTT	CASGRQDYQPQHF
15	-	-	TRBV2	TRBJ1-6	TGTGCCAGCAGCCGCGAAGGGGGGGAGGTATCACCCCTCCACTTT	CASSREGGEVSPLHF
13	-	-	TRBV29-1	TRBJ2-1	TGCAGCGTTTTCCAGGGCACTACAGAGGAGCAGTTCTTC	CSVFQGTTEEQFF
15	TRBD1	-	TRBV19	TRBJ1-4	TGTGCCAGTAGGAGCAGGGGGTTGGAGGATGAAAAACTGTTTTTT	CASRSRGLEDEKLFF
14	-	few	TRBV21-1	TRBJ2-1	TGTGCCAGCAGCGCTCCTGGGCCGAACAATGAGCAGTTCTTC	CASSAPGPNNEQFF
18	-	few	TRBV7-8	TRBJ2-7	TGTGCCAGCAGCCGGATATCGGGAGCGGCCCTACTCCCCTACGAGCAGTACTTC	CASSRISGAALLPYEQYF
14	TRBD1	-	TRBV27	TRBJ1-2	TGTGCCAGCAGTTCCTTGGGACAGGTATATGGCTACACCTTC	CASSSLGQVYGYTF
15	TRBD2	-	TRBV27	TRBJ2-7	TGTGCCAGCAGTCGCTCTAGCGGGGGGGAGTACGAGCAGTACTTC	CASSRSSGGEYEQYF
14	-	-	TRBV3-1/TRBV3-2	TRBJ2-5	TGTGCCAGCAGCCAAGTGTTGGGGGCAGAGACCCAGTACTTC	CASSQVLGAETQYF
12	-	-	TRBV27	TRBJ2-1	TGTGCCAGCAGTCCCGTACTCGGTGAGCAGTTCTTC	CASSPVLGEQFF
14	-	-	TRBV5-8	TRBJ2-7	TGTGCCAGCAGCTTTGTGCACAACTCCTACGAGCAGTACTTC	CASSFVHNSYEQYF
13	TRBD1	-	TRBV2	TRBJ1-2	TGTGCCAGCAGTGGACAGGGTGACTATGGCTACACCTTC	CASSGQGDYGYTF
15	TRBD2	few	TRBV10-3	TRBJ2-7	TGTGCCATCAGTGAGTCCGCGGGAGGGCCCTACGAGCAGTACTTC	CAISESAGGPYEQYF
11	TRBD1	-	TRBV25-1	TRBJ2-1	TGTGCCAGCAGTGAGACAGGGCCGACGTTCTTC	CASSETGPTFF
15	-	-	TRBV19	TRBJ2-2	TGTGCCAGTAGTCTGGGGCCGTCGAACACCGGGGAGCTGTTTTTT	CASSLGPSNTGELFF
16	-	once	TRBV9	TRBJ1-2	TGTGCCAGCAGCGTAGGCAATGTGGGTGGAGTGGAAGGCTACACCTTC	CASSVGNVGGVEGYTF
14	TRBD2	-	TRBV7-2	TRBJ2-1	TGTGCCAGCAGCTTAGCGGGACTAGCGAATGAGCAGTTCTTC	CASSLAGLANEQFF
16	TRBD1	-	TRBV6-5	TRBJ1-3	TGTGCCAGCAGTTACTCGACAGGGGGCTCTGGAAACACCATATATTTT	CASSYSTGGSGNTIYF
14	-	-	TRBV3-1/TRBV3-2	TRBJ2-5	TGTGCCAGCAGCCAAGCGGTTAGGGGAGAGACCCAGTACTTC	CASSQAVRGETQYF
15	TRBD1	-	TRBV20-1	TRBJ1-2	TGCAGTGCTAGTCCGGGACAGCTAGGTTCCTATGGCTACACCTTC	CSASPGQLGSYGYTF
14	TRBD1	-	TRBV5-8	TRBJ1-2	TGTGCCAGCAGTTACTCAGACAGGGGAGGAGGCTACACCTTC	CASSYSDRGGGYTF
12	-	once	TRBV6-4	TRBJ1-5	TGTGCCAGCAGTGACAGCGGTCAGCCCCAGCATTTT	CASSDSGQPQHF
14	TRBD1	-	TRBV5-1	TRBJ2-3	TGCGCCAGCAGCTCTCGACAGGGGGCAGATACGCAGTATTTT	CASSSRQGADTQYF
13	-	-	TRBV6-5	TRBJ2-7	TGTGCCAGCGCCCCCGGGGGGCAGTACGAGCAGTACTTC	CASAPGGQYEQYF
16	-	-	TRBV21-1	TRBJ1-1	TGTGCCAGCAGCAAAGTTTGGGCCCACCCGAACACTGAAGCTTTCTTT	CASSKVWAHPNTEAFF
17	-	-	TRBV25-1	TRBJ2-5	TGTGCCAGCAGTGAATCGTTAATATTAGCACTCCAAGAGACCCAGTACTTC	CASSESLILALQETQYF
16	TRBD2	-	TRBV2	TRBJ2-1	TGTGCCAGCGGAGGTCTAGAAGCGGGGTACTACAATGAGCAGTTCTTC	CASGGLEAGYYNEQFF
17	TRBD2	-	TRBV28	TRBJ2-5	TGTGCCAGCAGGGGGGGGACTAGCGGACCGTTCCAAGAGACCCAGTACTTC	CASRGGTSGPFQETQYF
14	TRBD2	once	TRBV2	TRBJ2-5	TGTGCCAGCAGGTCGGGACTAGCTGGTGAGACCCAGTACTTC	CASRSGLAGETQYF
15	-	-	TRBV25-1	TRBJ2-1	TGTGCCAGCAGTGAATCCCTCCCGCGCGGGGCTGAGCAGTTCTTC	CASSESLPRGAEQFF
12	-	-	TRBV4-1	TRBJ2-2	TGCGCCAGCAGCCCTAACACCGGGGAGCTGTTTTTT	CASSPNTGELFF
16	TRBD1	-	TRBV5-4	TRBJ1-2	TGTGCCAGCAAAAGTTATAACGCAGGGGGCAACTATGGCTACACCTTC	CASKSYNAGGNYGYTF
13	-	-	TRBV12-3/TRBV12-4	TRBJ2-3	TGTGCCAGCACCGCAACTAGCCGCGATACGCAGTATTTT	CASTATSRDTQYF
13	-	once	TRBV28	TRBJ1-5	TGTGCCAGCAGTTTTGGGAGGGTTCAGCCCCAGCATTTT	CASSFGRVQPQHF
14	-	few	TRBV5-4	TRBJ2-7	TGTGCCAGCAGCCAGGGGGGCCGCTCCTACGAGCAGTACTTC	CASSQGGRSYEQYF
13	TRBD1	-	TRBV6-5	TRBJ2-5	TGTGCCAGCAAGAACAGGGGCCAAGAGACCCAGTACTTC	CASKNRGQETQYF
17	TRBD1	-	TRBV5-6	TRBJ2-7	TGTGCCAGCAGCTTCCGGCAGGGGGCCAAGTTCTCCTACGAGCAGTACTTC	CASSFRQGAKFSYEQYF
13	TRBD1	-	TRBV19	TRBJ1-2	TGTGCCAGTAGTATCAGGACAGGGCAAGGCTACACCTTC	CASSIRTGQGYTF
17	TRBD2	-	TRBV4-1	TRBJ2-7	TGCGCCAGCAGCCAAGGAGGACTAGCGGGAGGGTCCTACGAGCAGTACTTC	CASSQGGLAGGSYEQYF
12	-	-	TRBV12-3/TRBV12-4	TRBJ1-5	TGTGCCAGCAGCCTAGGGGGTCAGCCCCAGCATTTT	CASSLGGQPQHF
15	TRBD2	-	TRBV5-5	TRBJ2-3	TGTGCCAGCAGCTTGTTAGCGGGGAGGATAGATACGCAGTATTTT	CASSLLAGRIDTQYF
15	-	-	TRBV19	TRBJ1-2	TGTGCCAGTAGCCCATCCAGGATCCGCGACTATGGCTACACCTTC	CASSPSRIRDYGYTF
18	-	-	TRBV4-1	TRBJ2-1	TGCGCCAGCAGCCAGGTTGAGGGGGGGGGCTGGCTTAACAATGAGCAGTTCTTC	CASSQVEGGGWLNNEQFF
13	-	-	TRBV6-5	TRBJ1-4	TGTGCCAGCAGTCGGGGGGGGGATGAAAAACTGTTTTTT	CASSRGGDEKLFF
14	-	once	TRBV12-5	TRBJ1-1	TGTGCTAGTGGTTTGGATAGGGGGAACACTGAAGCTTTCTTT	CASGLDRGNTEAFF
19	TRBD2	-	TRBV5-4	TRBJ2-2	TGTGCCAGCAGCTTGTTTCTACTAGCGGGAGGGATGAACACCGGGGAGCTGTTTTTT	CASSLFLLAGGMNTGELFF
16	TRBD1	-	TRBV7-9	TRBJ2-3	TGTGCCAGCAGCGCCCTACAGGGGTCGGGCACAGATACGCAGTATTTT	CASSALQGSGTDTQYF
13	-	-	TRBV19	TRBJ1-2	TGTGCCAGTAGCCCAACTTCCGACTATGGCTACACCTTC	CASSPTSDYGYTF
12	-	-	TRBV5-6	TRBJ2-1	TGTGCCAGCAGCTTGGCTAGTGGTGAGCAGTTCTTC	CASSLASGEQFF
15	TRBD1	few	TRBV28	TRBJ2-4	TGTGCCTGCCGTGGGGGACAGTATCAAAAAAACATTCAGTACTTC	CACRGGQYQKNIQYF
15	TRBD2	once	TRBV6-5	TRBJ2-1	TGTGCCAGCAGTTCGCTAGCGGGGGTCCACAATGAGCAGTTCTTC	CASSSLAGVHNEQFF
16	TRBD1	few	TRBV28	TRBJ1-3	TGTGCCAGCAGTCGGGACAGTATGTTCTCTGGAAACACCATATATTTT	CASSRDSMFSGNTIYF
15	TRBD1	few	TRBV19	TRBJ1-4	TGTGCCAGTAGTATGATCGGACAGGGGAATGAAAAACTGTTTTTT	CASSMIGQGNEKLFF
15	TRBD1	-	TRBV5-1	TRBJ1-1	TGCGCCAGCAGCCGCTCAGGGGGCCTGAACACTGAAGCTTTCTTT	CASSRSGGLNTEAFF